A single sample is the source of the 28 T cell receptor beta chains below, sequenced in a study of T cell responses to AZD1222 COVID-19 vaccine. Libraries were prepared by immunoSEQ multiplex PCR; TCRdb keeps only in-frame clonotypes and omits some of them. The table has 150,000 to 190,000 clones, approximately 87% seen once. The starting material was peripheral blood, obtained 28 days after the second AZD1222 dose. Receptors were obtained from an adult who received the AZD1222 COVID-19 vaccine.

The rearrangement uses TRBV5-4 and TRBJ1-6; no definite D call. Between the trimmed V and J ends, which lost 3 bases and 4 bases, there was a span of 14 bases. CDR1 and CDR2 (germline): SGHNT, YYREEE (reference sequence). There are 16 residues in the CDR3. CDR3 sequence reads: CASSSDLRTYNSPLHF. The CDR3 coding sequence is TGTGCCAGCAGCTCGGATCTACGAACTTATAATTCACCCCTCCACTTT.

This clone was counted between two and nine times. The genes are TRBV7-9 and TRBJ2-1; 12 bases align to TRBD2. J was trimmed by 6 bases and V by 2 bases; bases with no gene match: 11. Per germline, CDR1 SEHNR and CDR2 FQNEAQ (reference sequence). CDR3 length: 18 residues. The CDR3 sequence: CASSLPPRLAGGSNEQFF. The CDR3 DNA reads as TGTGCCAGCAGCTTACCCCCCCGGCTAGCGGGAGGGTCCAATGAGCAGTTCTTC.

The sample holds one count of this clone. This specimen includes other DNA sequences encoding the same CDR3. J is TRBJ2-7 and V is TRBV27, with a weak D call TRBD1 (5 bases). The V end lost 6 bases, the J end lost 0 bases, and 6 bases lay between the germline ends. This CDR3 comprises 12 residues. Germline-derived CDR1 and CDR2 are MNHEY and SMNVEV (reference sequence). The CDR3 reads CASRDNSYEQYF. CDR3 DNA: TGTGCCAGCAGGGACAACTCCTACGAGCAGTACTTC.

The gene calls are TRBV4-3 and TRBJ1-1, with D unclear. Per the germline V gene, CDR1 is LGHNA and CDR2 is YSLEER. V lost 3 bases to trimming and J lost 1 base, with 9 bases between them. CDR3 length: 14 amino acids. The CDR3 nucleotides read TGCGCCAGCAGCCATGGACTGGCGAACACTGAAGCTTTCTTT. Translation: CASSHGLANTEAFF.

The chain combines TRBV7-2 with TRBJ2-7; D unclear. CDR1 SGHTA and CDR2 FQGNSA come from the germline V gene. The CDR3 covers 13 residues. V was trimmed by 1 base and J by 4 bases, leaving 8 bases between them. DNA of the CDR3: TGTGCCAGCAGCTTAGAGTCGCGATACGAGCAGTACTTC. This gives the protein CASSLESRYEQYF. Variable domain in full (rest from reference TRBV7-2 and TRBJ2-7): GAGVSQSPSNKVTEKGKDVELRCDPISGHTALYWYRQSLGQGLEFLIYFQGNSAPDKSGLPSDRFSAERTGGSVSTLTIQRTQQEDSAVYLCASSLESRYEQYFGPGTRLTVT.

The chain links TRBV24-1 to TRBJ2-2; no clear D gene. Trimming removed 5 bases from V and 1 base from J, with 10 bases in between. Germline CDR1 and CDR2: KGHDR and SFDVKD. The CDR3 has 15 residues. CDR3 amino acids: CATSAPTGNTGELFF. The CDR3 DNA sequence: TGTGCCACCAGTGCCCCGACGGGGAACACCGGGGAGCTGTTTTTT.

This clone has a single count. The chain recombines TRBV3-1 (or the pseudogene TRBV3-2) with TRBJ2-7; D gene ambiguous. V was shortened by 5 bases and J by 4 bases, with 9 bases between the two germline ends. The CDR3 sequence is 12 residues long. Germline CDR1 and CDR2: LGHDT and YNNKEL (reference sequence). The CDR3 nucleotides read TGTGCCAGCAGCAGGCCCCCGTACGAGCAGTACTTC. This sequence encodes CASSRPPYEQYF.

V is TRBV7-6 and J is TRBJ1-4, with a weak D call TRBD1 (6 bases). V dropped 5 bases and J dropped 3 bases, with 10 bases sitting between them. Per the germline V gene, CDR1 is SGHVS and CDR2 is FNYEAQ. The CDR3 is made up of 14 amino acids. CDR3 sequence (DNA): TGTGCCAGCAGCCGGGACATCTCTAATGAAAAACTGTTTTTT. This encodes CASSRDISNEKLFF.

V and J are TRBV9 and TRBJ2-7; perhaps TRBD2 as D (6 bases). Trimming left V 0 bases short and J 2 bases short, with 15 bases between. CDR1 and CDR2 from the germline V gene are SGDLS and YYNGEE. This CDR3 is built from 16 residues. CDR3 nucleotide sequence: TGTGCCAGCAGCGTAGGTCTGAGGGCGGGAACCTACGAGCAGTACTTC. Its translation: CASSVGLRAGTYEQYF.

This chain uses TRBV11-1 with TRBJ2-3; the D is unclear. The CDR3 totals 15 residues. Deletions cut 0 bases from V and 7 bases from J, with 14 bases between. Germline V gives CDR1 SGHAT, CDR2 FQDESV (reference sequence). The CDR3 is CASSLAGNGPNTQYF. CDR3 sequence (DNA): TGTGCCAGCAGCTTAGCTGGAAATGGACCGAATACGCAGTATTTT.

CDR3 sequence: CASSAPGENYGYTF. The CDR3 nucleotides are TGTGCCAGCAGTGCCCCTGGAGAAAACTATGGCTACACCTTC. The genes are TRBV25-1 and TRBJ1-2; D is uncertain. V was shortened by 4 bases and J by 2 bases, with 11 bases between the two germline ends. CDR1 is MGHDK and CDR2 is SYGVNS in the germline V gene. The CDR3 covers 14 residues.

This clone appeared a single time. The chain employs TRBV25-1 and TRBJ1-2; D possibly corresponds to TRBD1 (6 bases). The CDR3 runs to 14 residues. The germline CDR1 and CDR2 sequences are MGHDK and SYGVNS. V was trimmed by 1 base and J by 7 bases, leaving 13 bases between them. The CDR3 is CASSESAGASGYTF. In DNA form, the CDR3 reads TGTGCCAGCAGTGAATCAGCAGGGGCCTCTGGCTACACCTTC.

V is TRBV7-9 and J is TRBJ2-7; 7 positions match TRBD1. Per germline, CDR1 SEHNR and CDR2 FQNEAQ (reference sequence). CDR3 length: 17 amino acids. J was trimmed by 6 bases and V by 4 bases; bases with no gene match: 18. The CDR3 nucleotides read TGTGCCAGCAGCTCAACCCCGGGGTCAGGGGGTTCGCGCGAGCAGTACTTC. Amino acid sequence: CASSSTPGSGGSREQYF.

V usage is TRBV28 and J usage is TRBJ1-6; unclear D gene. The CDR3 contains 14 residues. The V and J ends lost 6 bases and 12 bases respectively, with 18 bases between them. The germline V gene encodes CDR1 MDHEN and CDR2 SYDVKM. CDR3 sequence (DNA): TGTGCCAGCAGCCCCCCCCAGGCCAGTAGACCCCTCCACTTT. Protein product: CASSPPQASRPLHF.

The CDR3 loop reads CSPGLKRARPSTDTQYF. CDR3 nucleotides: TGCAGCCCAGGACTCAAACGCGCCCGCCCTAGCACAGATACGCAGTATTTT. This chain links TRBV29-1 with TRBJ2-3, with TRBD2 as a possible D gene (5 bases). The CDR3 loop spans 17 amino acids. With 8 bases removed from V and 0 bases from J, the gap between germline ends came to 24 bases. Germline CDR1 and CDR2: SQVTM and ANQGSEA.

The chain links TRBV2 to TRBJ2-7; tentative D call: TRBD2 (6 bases). This CDR3 spans 12 amino acids. CDR1 is SNHLY and CDR2 is FYNNEI in the germline V gene. V was pared by 3 bases and J by 4 bases, with 7 bases between. CDR3 sequence: CASSERGYEQYF. DNA for the CDR3: TGTGCCAGCAGTGAGCGGGGATACGAGCAGTACTTC.

The chain recombines TRBV19 with TRBJ2-7; tentative D call: TRBD2 (6 bases). V lost 1 base and J lost 5, with 15 bases in between. CDR1 is LNHDA and CDR2 is SQIVND in the germline V gene (reference sequence). CDR3 length: 15 residues. In DNA, the CDR3 is TGTGCCAGTAGTATAGTAGGCGGGGAACGGGACGAGCAGTACTTC. Protein: CASSIVGGERDEQYF.

The chain recombines TRBV5-8 with TRBJ2-2; the match to TRBD1 covers 12 bases. Germline loops: CDR1 SGHTS, CDR2 YDEGEE. The CDR3 is 17 amino acids. V dropped 4 bases and J dropped 3; count of bases not matched to a gene: 7. This CDR3 reads CASSPGTGGLYTGELFF. For the CDR3, the DNA is TGTGCCAGCAGCCCGGGGACAGGGGGCTTATACACCGGGGAGCTGTTTTTT. Full variable domain (rest looked up from reference TRBV5-8 and TRBJ2-2): EAGVTQSPTHLIKTRGQQATLRCSPISGHTSVYWYQQALGLGLQFLLWYDEGEERNRGNFPPRFSGRQFPNYSSELNVNALELEDSALYLCASSPGTGGLYTGELFFGEGSRLTVL.

The CDR3: CASSLGQGVGYGYTF. In DNA, the CDR3 is TGTGCCAGCAGCTTAGGGCAGGGGGTAGGCTATGGCTACACCTTC. The V gene is TRBV7-4, the J gene TRBJ1-2; 7 bases match TRBD1. CDR3 size: 15 residues. Germline V gives CDR1 SGHVT, CDR2 SQSDAQ. After removal of 1 base from V and 4 bases from J, the junction contained 6 bases not matched to a gene. Supplemented by reference TRBV7-4 and TRBJ1-2, the full variable domain reads GAGVSQSPRYKVAKRGRDVALRCDSISGHVTLYWYRQTLGQGSEVLTYSQSDAQRDKSGRPSGRFSAERPERSVSTLKIQRTEQGDSAVYLCASSLGQGVGYGYTFGSGTRLTVV.

The rearrangement joins TRBV7-2 to TRBJ2-7; D not resolved. The CDR3 length is 11 residues. V shed 8 bases and J shed 4 bases, with 9 bases lying between them. CDR1 is SGHTA, CDR2 FQGNSA, per germline. The CDR3 is CASGLIYEQYF. The CDR3 bases are TGTGCCAGCGGATTGATTTACGAGCAGTACTTC.

The V and J genes are TRBV28 and TRBJ1-5, with TRBD1 as a possible D gene (6 bases). Trimming cost V 4 bases and J 4 bases, with 17 bases left between them. This CDR3 region has 16 residues. CDR1 and CDR2 from the germline V gene are MDHEN and SYDVKM. The CDR3 region is CASSSPNRAGNQPQHF. CDR3 coding DNA: TGTGCCAGCAGTTCTCCGAACAGGGCTGGGAATCAGCCCCAGCATTTT.

This clone showed up just a few times. The chain employs TRBV19 and TRBJ2-2; no definite D call. The CDR3 consists of 13 residues. Germline CDR1 reads LNHDA; CDR2 reads SQIVND (reference sequence). With 2 bases removed from V and 6 bases from J, the gap between germline ends came to 7 bases. CDR3 loop: CASSIQGSGELFF. CDR3 DNA: TGTGCCAGTAGTATACAAGGTTCCGGGGAGCTGTTTTTT.

This chain uses TRBV5-8 with TRBJ1-5; D uncertain. Deletions cut 0 bases from V and 0 bases from J, with 10 bases between. This CDR3 is 16 amino acids long. The germline V gene has CDR1 SGHTS and CDR2 YDEGEE. The CDR3 DNA reads as TGTGCCAGCAGCTTGGCCCGACGGGGTAGCAATCAGCCCCAGCATTTT. Translating it yields CASSLARRGSNQPQHF.

As to this clone: The sample contains more than one DNA sequence encoding this CDR3. J is TRBJ2-7 and V is TRBV28; a possible D gene is TRBD1 (6 bases). This CDR3 region has 13 residues. Germline CDR1 MDHEN, CDR2 SYDVKM. V lost 3 bases to trimming and J lost 4 bases, with 10 bases between them. The CDR3 DNA follows: TGTGCCAGCAGTTTGGGGACACCATACGAGCAGTACTTC. This sequence encodes CASSLGTPYEQYF.

The V call is TRBV5-1, the J call TRBJ2-5; 13 nucleotides match TRBD2. Germline CDR1 reads SGHRS; CDR2 reads YFSETQ. V trimming: 4 bases; J trimming: 5 bases; junction bases outside the gene matches: 11. The CDR3 runs 17 residues. The CDR3 sequence: CASSLLWTSGRRETQYF. The DNA for the CDR3 is TGCGCCAGCAGCCTGCTCTGGACTAGCGGGAGAAGGGAGACCCAGTACTTC.

This clone was observed once. The chain is built from TRBV27 and TRBJ2-7; D is possibly TRBD2 (5 bases). V dropped 5 bases and J dropped 3 bases, with 14 bases sitting between them. The CDR3 sequence is 14 residues long. Germline V gives CDR1 MNHEY, CDR2 SMNVEV (reference sequence). The CDR3: CASSTLGELYEQYF. CDR3 DNA: TGTGCCAGCAGTACCCTCGGGGAACTCTACGAGCAGTACTTC.

V gene TRBV7-9 combines with J gene TRBJ2-1, with 13 bases that match TRBD2. The CDR3 extends over 13 amino acids. Per germline, CDR1 SEHNR and CDR2 FQNEAQ (reference sequence). The trim removed 2 bases at V and 13 bases at J, leaving 2 bases unmatched. DNA of the CDR3: TGTGCCAGCAGCTTAACTAGCGGGAGGGGCCAGTTCTTC. Amino acids: CASSLTSGRGQFF.

The V call is TRBV27, the J call TRBJ1-5; D possibly corresponds to TRBD1 (5 bases). V lost 8 bases to trimming and J lost 4 bases, with 21 bases between them. This CDR3 has 16 amino acids. CDR1 and CDR2 (germline): MNHEY, SMNVEV (reference sequence). The CDR3 loop is CASYRSGAGENQPQHF. CDR3 sequence (DNA): TGTGCCAGCTACCGGTCCGGGGCAGGAGAGAATCAGCCCCAGCATTTT.